A selection of T cell receptor beta chains follows, all from one sample in a study of response to subunit inactivated influenza vaccine. A single record per CDR3 protein comes from TCRdb applying MiXCR to the RT-PCR reads. The sample carries 300,000 to 350,000 distinct CDR3 sequences, roughly 22% recorded once. The sample here was PBMCs from blood, taken approximately 22 months after vaccination. The receptors derive from a man in his fifties or sixties who received an inactivated influenza vaccine. Both conserved end residues are part of each CDR3. D genes are given only for firm matches. Clone size, where shown, is once, few, many, or a class for clones that have expanded.

>-|TRBJ2-1|-|TRBV20-1
TGCAGTGCCCACGTTCGGGGCTATGAGCAGTTCTTC
CSAHVRGYEQFF
>-|TRBJ1-6|-|TRBV10-3
TGTGCCATCAGACCCTCTGGGGCGCAAAGCTCCTATAATTCACCCCTCCACTTT
CAIRPSGAQSSYNSPLHF
>-|TRBJ2-5|few|TRBV20-1
TGCAGTGCTAGAGATCGTCCAAGTCCCAAAGAGACCCAGTACTTC
CSARDRPSPKETQYF
>-|TRBJ1-2|once|TRBV7-2
TGTGCCAGCAGCTTACTCTCTGGCTACACCTTC
CASSLLSGYTF
>-|TRBJ2-7|-|TRBV5-5
TGTGCCAGCAGCTTGGTGGGTCCCGAGCAGTACTTC
CASSLVGPEQYF
>-|TRBJ1-1|-|TRBV6-2/TRBV6-3
TGTGCCAGCAGGTCCGGGTCGGGGGGAGCTGAAGCTTTCTTT
CASRSGSGGAEAFF
>-|TRBJ1-1|-|TRBV6-1
TGTGCCAGCAGTGATTTTCAAGGGAACACTGAAGCTTTCTTT
CASSDFQGNTEAFF
>-|TRBJ1-3|few|TRBV20-1
TGCAGTGCTAGAGATCTAGGACATCTGGGGGACACCATATATTTT
CSARDLGHLGDTIYF
>-|TRBJ1-1|many|TRBV12-3/TRBV12-4
TGTGCCAGCAGTTTAGTAGACCTGAACACTGAAGCTTTCTTT
CASSLVDLNTEAFF
>-|TRBJ2-1|few|TRBV7-9
TGTGCCAGCAGCTTAGCCAGCGGGCAGCGTAGAAATGAGCAGTTCTTC
CASSLASGQRRNEQFF
>-|TRBJ1-1|few|TRBV4-3
TGCGCCAGCAGCCAAGAACAGGGTGGCACTGAAGCTTTCTTT
CASSQEQGGTEAFF
>TRBD1|TRBJ2-3|-|TRBV28
TGTGCCAGCAGCTCCTTAGGGACAGGGCCCACAGATACGCAGTATTTT
CASSSLGTGPTDTQYF
>TRBD1|TRBJ1-2|-|TRBV29-1
TGCAGCGTTGAGGACAGGAGCAACTATGGCTACACCTTC
CSVEDRSNYGYTF
>-|TRBJ1-4|-|TRBV7-9
TGTGCCAGCAGTCTTAAGGGGGCAACTAATGAAAAACTGTTTTTT
CASSLKGATNEKLFF
>-|TRBJ1-3|few|TRBV2
TGTGCCAGCAGTGAAATAAAGGGATACTCTGGAAACACCATATATTTT
CASSEIKGYSGNTIYF
>-|TRBJ1-1|few|TRBV29-1
TGCAGCGTTGAAGTTACAGGGTGGACGAACACTGAAGCTTTCTTT
CSVEVTGWTNTEAFF
>-|TRBJ2-5|few|TRBV4-3
TGCGCCAGCAGCCAAGGGGCGGGGATACAAGAGACCCAGTACTTC
CASSQGAGIQETQYF
>-|TRBJ2-3|-|TRBV20-1
TGCAGTGCTCACAGGGACGGAGATACGCAGTATTTT
CSAHRDGDTQYF
>TRBD1|TRBJ1-4|many|TRBV7-2
TGTGCCAGCAGCTTAGCAGGGACAGGAACTGAAAAACTGTTTTTT
CASSLAGTGTEKLFF
>TRBD1|TRBJ1-6|-|TRBV7-8
TGTGCCAGCAGCTTAACAAGCGGTCAAAGGGGGCATAATTCACCCCTCCACTTT
CASSLTSGQRGHNSPLHF
>-|TRBJ1-2|few|TRBV6-2/TRBV6-3
TGTGCCAGCAGTTACAGCTACTATGGCTACACCTTC
CASSYSYYGYTF
>TRBD1|TRBJ1-6|-|TRBV10-2
TGCGCCAGCACCGGACAGGGGGCAAGATTAACTTCACCCCTCCACTTT
CASTGQGARLTSPLHF
>-|TRBJ1-2|-|TRBV6-2/TRBV6-3
TGTGCCAGCAGTGCTGAAAACTATGGCTACACCTTC
CASSAENYGYTF
>-|TRBJ2-1|-|TRBV5-1
TGCGCCAGCAGCTTGGGTGCAATAGGGGAGCAGTTCTTC
CASSLGAIGEQFF
>-|TRBJ2-4|few|TRBV20-1
TGTAGTGAATCGGACACGCTGGCCAAAAACATTCAGTACTTC
CSESDTLAKNIQYF
>TRBD1|TRBJ1-1|few|TRBV5-1
TGCGCCAGCAGACCACAGGGGGGGACTGAAGCTTTCTTT
CASRPQGGTEAFF
>-|TRBJ1-1|few|TRBV14
TGTGCCAGCAGCCAAGCTCCTGGGGGACTTCCTGAAGCTTTCTTT
CASSQAPGGLPEAFF
>-|TRBJ1-5|-|TRBV30
TGTGCCTGGAGTGTTAGGGAATCGGGGGTATTTTATAGCAATCAGCCCCAGCATTTT
CAWSVRESGVFYSNQPQHF
>-|TRBJ1-1|-|TRBV5-1
TGCGCCAGCAGCTTGTGGGGGGACGTTTCCACTGAAGCTTTCTTT
CASSLWGDVSTEAFF
>TRBD2|TRBJ2-7|-|TRBV6-2/TRBV6-3
TGTGCCTCTACCCGACTAGCGGGCTACGAGCAGTACTTC
CASTRLAGYEQYF
>TRBD1|TRBJ1-5|-|TRBV12-3/TRBV12-4
TGTGCCAGCAGTTTAGCGCAGGGGGCTAAGCCCCAGCATTTT
CASSLAQGAKPQHF
>-|TRBJ2-3|-|TRBV20-1
TGCAGTGCAATAGCGGTGACAGATACGCAGTATTTT
CSAIAVTDTQYF
>-|TRBJ2-2|-|TRBV12-3/TRBV12-4
TGTGCCAGCAGTTTATACTGGTCCAACACCGGGGAGCTGTTTTTT
CASSLYWSNTGELFF
>-|TRBJ2-7|-|TRBV6-2/TRBV6-3
TGTGCCAGCAGTTACTCGAATGTACAGGGCGGAGAGCAGTACTTC
CASSYSNVQGGEQYF
>-|TRBJ2-7|-|TRBV27
TGTGCCAGCAGTTTCCGTAGGGTATTGACCTACGAGCAGTACTTC
CASSFRRVLTYEQYF
>TRBD1|TRBJ1-1|-|TRBV18
TGTGCCAGCAAAGCCGGGACAGACACTGAAGCTTTCTTT
CASKAGTDTEAFF
>-|TRBJ2-1|-|TRBV29-1
TGCAGCGTTGAAGGAATGGGGGAGGATACCTTTGGTGAGCAGTTCTTC
CSVEGMGEDTFGEQFF
>-|TRBJ1-2|-|TRBV7-9
TGTGCCAGCAGCTTTCAGGACGACCGCCAGAACTATGGCTACACCTTC
CASSFQDDRQNYGYTF